The sample holds one count of the clone carrying this T cell receptor beta chain. Profiling relied on immunoSEQ multiplex PCR, and the TCRdb table lists in-frame clones only, not all of them. In the table there are 200,000 to 250,000 clones, roughly nine tenths of which are singletons. These data come from a study of blood T cell repertoires in COVID-19. Study information: COVID-19 samples, acute and convalescent, were from the United States, Italy and Spain.

Germline lookup yields CDR1 MRHNA and CDR2 SNTAGT. The CDR3 sequence is 14 residues long. V lost 5 bases and J lost 2; bases outside the gene matches: 2. The sequenced sample consisted of peripheral blood. This clonotype originated in a man between 60 and 75 years old with acute or convalescent COVID-19. The V gene is TRBV6-4, the J gene TRBJ2-5, with 10 bases aligning to TRBD2. The CDR3 region is CASSQLAGQETQYF. In DNA, the CDR3 is TGTGCCAGCAGTCAACTAGCGGGGCAAGAGACCCAGTACTTC.